The 22 T cell receptor beta chains given below trace back to one sample, sequenced in a study of Tregs in tolerant kidney transplant recipients. The nonmyeloablative bone marrow transplants came from related graft donors, with transient mixed chimerism. The repertoire was sequenced with immunoSEQ multiplex PCR; TCRdb's copy has only in-frame clones and lacks some. The sample shows approximately 81,000 clones, 91% of them seen only once. Source: CD4+ T cells from blood (PBMCs), taken 24 months after the transplant. These receptors were taken from a human patient who received a combined kidney and bone marrow transplant. Some T cells may possibly be graft donor cells.

The chain recombines TRBV5-1 with TRBJ2-5; 7 nucleotides line up with TRBD2. The CDR3 totals 15 residues. The J segment lost 2 bases and the V segment lost 4 bases, leaving 8 bases of the junction unmatched. Germline V CDR1 and CDR2: SGHRS, YFSETQ. The CDR3 reads CASSPIGGVQETQYF. For the CDR3, the DNA is TGCGCCAGCAGCCCAATTGGGGGGGTTCAAGAGACCCAGTACTTC.

The gene calls are TRBV4-3 and TRBJ1-4; no firm D call. Looked up from germline, CDR1 is LGHNA and CDR2 is YSLEER. V dropped 1 base and J dropped 10 bases, with 16 bases sitting between them. The CDR3 loop spans 15 amino acids. The CDR3 sequence: CASSQGIPGKGKLFF. The DNA of the CDR3 is TGCGCCAGCAGCCAAGGCATCCCCGGGAAAGGAAAACTGTTTTTT.

This rearrangement joins TRBV5-1 to TRBJ2-7; 7 bases agree with TRBD1. The CDR3 totals 15 residues. Germline V CDR1 and CDR2: SGHRS, YFSETQ. The ends lost 4 bases at V and 6 bases at J; junction bases unmatched: 13. This CDR3 is CASSAYTGTGAEQYF. Here the CDR3 DNA reads TGCGCCAGCAGCGCATATACTGGAACAGGGGCCGAGCAGTACTTC.

The chain couples TRBV7-2 to TRBJ2-3; 8 bases fit TRBD2. This CDR3 comprises 18 residues. Per germline, CDR1 SGHTA and CDR2 FQGNSA. Unmatched junction bases numbered 13, after V lost 1 base and J lost 4 bases. CDR3 residues: CASSLVVAGGGGADTQYF. CDR3 DNA sequence: TGTGCCAGCAGCTTAGTTGTCGCGGGAGGTGGGGGCGCAGATACGCAGTATTTT.

This sequence joins TRBV2 and TRBJ2-5, with 10 bases fitting TRBD1. Losses at the gene ends were 9 bases for V and 5 bases for J; bases not matched to a gene: 3. The CDR3 covers 12 residues. Germline V gene data show CDR1 as SNHLY and CDR2 as FYNNEI. CDR3 residues: CARGQGSETQYF. CDR3 nucleotide sequence: TGTGCCAGGGGACAGGGGTCGGAGACCCAGTACTTC. Supplemented by reference TRBV2 and TRBJ2-5, the full variable domain reads EPEVTQTPSHQVTQMGQEVILRCVPISNHLYFYWYRQILGQKVEFLVSFYNNEISEKSEIFDDQFSVERPDGSNFTLKIRSTKLEDSAMYFCARGQGSETQYFGPGTRLLVL.

The chain uses TRBV18 and TRBJ2-7, with 7 bases lining up with TRBD1. The trim removed 6 bases at V and 3 bases at J, leaving 8 bases unmatched. Germline V gives CDR1 KGHSH, CDR2 LQKENI. The CDR3 extends over 14 amino acids. The CDR3 bases are TGTGCCAGCTCCCATTCAGGGACAGACTACGAGCAGTACTTC. This translates into CASSHSGTDYEQYF.

V usage is TRBV18 and J usage is TRBJ1-2; TRBD1 matches 8 bases. Germline-derived CDR1 and CDR2 are KGHSH and LQKENI. Trimming removed 3 bases from V and 3 bases from J; junction bases left unmatched: 0. This CDR3 contains 13 residues. This CDR3 is CASSPDRDYGYTF. The CDR3 nucleotides are TGTGCCAGCTCACCGGACAGGGACTATGGCTACACCTTC. Full variable domain (rest looked up from reference TRBV18 and TRBJ1-2): NAGVMQNPRHLVRRRGQEARLRCSPMKGHSHVYWYRQLPEEGLKFMVYLQKENIIDESGMPKERFSAEFPKEGPSILRIQQVVRGDSAAYFCASSPDRDYGYTFGSGTRLTVV.

The chain carries TRBV6-5 and TRBJ1-1; TRBD1 is a possible D gene (5 bases). CDR1 is MNHEY, CDR2 SVGAGI, per germline. This CDR3 is 13 amino acids long. V shed 4 bases and J shed 4 bases, with 10 bases lying between them. The CDR3 DNA is TGTGCCAGCAGTTTGTGGGGGGGCACTGAAGCTTTCTTT. This encodes CASSLWGGTEAFF.

V gene TRBV9 combines with J gene TRBJ2-5; TRBD2 matches at 8 bases. Trimming at V came to 3 bases and at J to 0 bases, leaving 10 bases not matched to a gene. Germline-derived CDR1 and CDR2 are SGDLS and YYNGEE. The CDR3 spans 17 residues. CDR3 sequence reads: CASSASRRGAYQETQYF. CDR3 coding DNA: TGTGCCAGCAGCGCCTCCCGGCGGGGGGCCTACCAAGAGACCCAGTACTTC.

The chain combines TRBV11-2 with TRBJ2-5, with D unresolved. V was shortened by 1 base and J by 2 bases, with 8 bases between the two germline ends. Germline loops: CDR1 SGHAT, CDR2 FQNNGV. The CDR3 spans 14 residues. CDR3 in amino acids: CASSLGLLQETQYF. The CDR3 DNA reads as TGTGCCAGCAGCTTAGGTCTTCTTCAAGAGACCCAGTACTTC.

The rearrangement uses TRBV29-1 and TRBJ1-2, with 7 positions matching TRBD1. The CDR3 length is 14 residues. Germline-derived CDR1 and CDR2 are SQVTM and ANQGSEA. Unmatched junction bases numbered 2, after V lost 1 base and J lost 0 bases. CDR3 sequence (DNA): TGCAGCGTTGAAGCGCAGGGGGCTAACTATGGCTACACCTTC. Protein: CSVEAQGANYGYTF.

The gene calls are TRBV30 and TRBJ2-7; 8 bases line up with TRBD1. The germline CDR1 and CDR2 sequences are GTSNPN and SVGIG (reference sequence). V gave up 1 base and J gave up 3 bases; unmatched junction bases: 11. CDR3 length: 16 amino acids. The CDR3 spells CAWSALPAGGGYEQYF. CDR3 nucleotides: TGTGCCTGGAGTGCCCTACCAGCAGGGGGCGGCTACGAGCAGTACTTC.

J is TRBJ2-7 and V is TRBV7-2, with 9 bases identical to TRBD1. The CDR3 totals 16 residues. Germline values: CDR1 SGHTA, CDR2 FQGNSA. The V segment lost 3 bases and the J segment 7 bases; nucleotides outside the gene matches: 13. The CDR3 coding sequence is TGTGCCAGCAGCTTGCTACAGGGGGCGCAGAGGCGGGAGCAGTACTTC. Translated: CASSLLQGAQRREQYF.

The V call is TRBV27, the J call TRBJ2-7; 10 nucleotides match TRBD1. The CDR3 is 13 amino acids. Germline CDR1 and CDR2: MNHEY and SMNVEV (reference sequence). V lost 6 bases and J lost 4; bases outside the gene matches: 3. The CDR3 sequence: CASRRGQGYEQYF. The CDR3 bases are TGTGCCAGCAGGAGGGGACAGGGGTACGAGCAGTACTTC.

The chain uses TRBV9 and TRBJ1-1; no firm D call. In germline, CDR1 is SGDLS, CDR2 YYNGEE. Deletions cut 3 bases from V and 0 bases from J, with 9 bases between. This CDR3 contains 14 residues. The CDR3 protein is CASSARSLNTEAFF. The CDR3 DNA follows: TGTGCCAGCAGCGCGAGAAGCCTGAACACTGAAGCTTTCTTT.

The chain combines TRBV6-5 with TRBJ1-4, with 11 bases that match TRBD1. Germline values: CDR1 MNHEY, CDR2 SVGAGI. The CDR3 contains 15 residues. J gave up 8 bases and V 4 bases, and 6 bases lay outside the gene matches. CDR3 bases: TGTGCCAGCAGTTCGAGGACAGGGGGCGGGGAAAAACTGTTTTTT. Its translation is CASSSRTGGGEKLFF.

The chain couples TRBV19 to TRBJ2-3, with 12 bases identical to TRBD2. The CDR3 is 17 amino acids. V was clipped by 1 base and J by 5 bases; unmatched bases: 7. The germline CDR1 and CDR2 sequences are LNHDA and SQIVND (reference sequence). The CDR3 loop is CASSIGLAGGFLDTQYF. The CDR3, as DNA: TGTGCCAGTAGTATAGGCCTAGCGGGGGGGTTTCTAGATACGCAGTATTTT. The whole variable domain, remainder taken from reference TRBV19 and TRBJ2-3, is DGGITQSPKYLFRKEGQNVTLSCEQNLNHDAMYWYRQDPGQGLRLIYYSQIVNDFQKGDIAEGYSVSREKKESFPLTVTSAQKNPTAFYLCASSIGLAGGFLDTQYFGPGTRLTVL.

The V call is TRBV19, the J call TRBJ2-5; 13 bases fit TRBD2. Germline CDR1 LNHDA, CDR2 SQIVND (reference sequence). The CDR3 sequence is 15 residues long. Trimming removed 10 bases from V and 5 bases from J; junction bases left unmatched: 10. CDR3 DNA sequence: TGTGCCACCCGGACTAGCGGGAGTCGGTGGGAGACCCAGTACTTC. This gives the protein CATRTSGSRWETQYF.

This clone was detected once. V and J are TRBV7-3 and TRBJ1-2; D ambiguous. Germline-derived CDR1 and CDR2 are SGHTA and FQGTGA. V was pared by 7 bases and J by 7 bases, with 19 bases between. The CDR3 loop spans 14 amino acids. CDR3 DNA sequence: TGTGCCAGCACCATTCCCCTAAGGCCAGGTGGCTACACCTTC. Encoded protein: CASTIPLRPGGYTF.

In DNA, the CDR3 is TGTGCCAGCAGCCGATGGACAGGATACTACGAGCAGTACTTC. It is translated as CASSRWTGYYEQYF. The V and J genes are TRBV11-2 and TRBJ2-5; 7 bases agree with TRBD1. The DNA end lines up better with TRBJ2-7; the J call may be wrong. The germline CDR1 and CDR2 sequences are SGHAT and FQNNGV. CDR3 length: 14 amino acids.

This sequence joins TRBV2 and TRBJ2-1; 8 bases align to TRBD2. V gave up 3 bases and J gave up 4 bases; unmatched junction bases: 2. CDR1 is SNHLY, CDR2 FYNNEI, per germline. The CDR3 covers 14 residues. The CDR3 region is CASSETSAYNEQFF. CDR3 bases: TGTGCCAGCAGTGAGACTAGCGCATACAATGAGCAGTTCTTC.

Remarks on this clone: Other DNA sequences in the same sample also yield this CDR3. The chain links TRBV30 to TRBJ1-6; D gene uncertain. The germline V and J ends were trimmed by 1 base and 0 bases, with 13 bases remaining between them. Looked up from germline, CDR1 is GTSNPN and CDR2 is SVGIG (reference sequence). The CDR3 loop spans 17 amino acids. CDR3 region: CAWSGAYTSSYNSPLHF. Written as DNA, the CDR3 is TGTGCCTGGAGTGGGGCATATACTAGCTCCTATAATTCACCCCTCCACTTT.